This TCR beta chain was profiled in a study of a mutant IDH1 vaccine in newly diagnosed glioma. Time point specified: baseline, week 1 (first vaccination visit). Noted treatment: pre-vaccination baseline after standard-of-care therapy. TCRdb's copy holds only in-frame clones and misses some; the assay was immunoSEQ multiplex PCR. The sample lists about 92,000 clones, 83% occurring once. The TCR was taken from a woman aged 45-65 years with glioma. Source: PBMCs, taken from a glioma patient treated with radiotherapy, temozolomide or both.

The CDR3 is CASSLAGSAYEQYF. The CDR3 DNA reads TGTGCCAGCAGCCTCGCCGGGTCAGCCTACGAGCAGTACTTC. V is TRBV6-6 and J is TRBJ2-7; D not resolved. Germline CDR1 MNHNY, CDR2 SVGAGI (reference sequence). The V gene lost 6 bases and the J gene lost 2 bases, with 14 bases spanning the gap. The CDR3 loop spans 14 amino acids.